This T cell receptor beta chain was found in a study of cytomegalovirus exposure and HLA in healthy donors. Whole-study results and caveats: Earlier analysis looked at TCR beta V segments, and most were productive about 90% or about 30% of the time. Presence/absence results assume similar sequencing depth per donor, which may not hold.

Primers for the PCR totalled 60 Vbeta and 13 Jbeta. Repertoires were generated with immunoSEQ multiplex PCR, while TCRdb's copy carries only in-frame clones and drops some. The sample records 150,000 to 200,000 clones, more than 60% being singletons. CDR1 is SGHNT and CDR2 is YYREEE in the germline V gene (reference sequence). With 0 bases clipped from V and 5 bases from J, the junction kept 6 bases outside the gene matches. CDR3 length: 15 amino acids. Comments on this clone: Its target is not known.

The sequenced material came from PBMCs. The sequence came from a female donor in good health and CMV-seronegative. The V and J genes are TRBV5-4 and TRBJ2-5; 8 positions agree with TRBD2. The CDR3 here is CASSLGGGQWETQYF. The CDR3 DNA sequence: TGTGCCAGCAGCTTGGGCGGGGGGCAATGGGAGACCCAGTACTTC. The variable domain in full, with the rest retrieved from reference TRBV5-4 and TRBJ2-5, is ETGVTQSPTHLIKTRGQQVTLRCSSQSGHNTVSWYQQALGQGPQFIFQYYREEENGRGNFPPRFSGLQFPNYSSELNVNALELDDSALYLCASSLGGGQWETQYFGPGTRLLVL.